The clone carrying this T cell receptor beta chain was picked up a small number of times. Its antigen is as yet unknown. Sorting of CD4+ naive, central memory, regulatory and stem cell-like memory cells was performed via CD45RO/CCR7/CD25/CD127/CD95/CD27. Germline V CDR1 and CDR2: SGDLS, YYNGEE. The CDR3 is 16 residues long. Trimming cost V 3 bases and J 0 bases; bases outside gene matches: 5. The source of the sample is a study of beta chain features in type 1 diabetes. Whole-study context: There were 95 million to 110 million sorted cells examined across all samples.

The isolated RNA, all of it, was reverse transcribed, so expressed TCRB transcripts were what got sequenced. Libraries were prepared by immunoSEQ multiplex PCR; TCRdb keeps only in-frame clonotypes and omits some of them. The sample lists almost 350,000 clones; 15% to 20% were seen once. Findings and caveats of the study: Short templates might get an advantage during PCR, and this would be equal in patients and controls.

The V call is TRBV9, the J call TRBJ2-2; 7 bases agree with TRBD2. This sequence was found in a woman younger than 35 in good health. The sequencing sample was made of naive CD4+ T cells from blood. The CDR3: CASSGRSGSNTGELFF. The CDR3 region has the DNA TGTGCCAGCAGCGGTCGTAGCGGGTCGAACACCGGGGAGCTGTTTTTT.